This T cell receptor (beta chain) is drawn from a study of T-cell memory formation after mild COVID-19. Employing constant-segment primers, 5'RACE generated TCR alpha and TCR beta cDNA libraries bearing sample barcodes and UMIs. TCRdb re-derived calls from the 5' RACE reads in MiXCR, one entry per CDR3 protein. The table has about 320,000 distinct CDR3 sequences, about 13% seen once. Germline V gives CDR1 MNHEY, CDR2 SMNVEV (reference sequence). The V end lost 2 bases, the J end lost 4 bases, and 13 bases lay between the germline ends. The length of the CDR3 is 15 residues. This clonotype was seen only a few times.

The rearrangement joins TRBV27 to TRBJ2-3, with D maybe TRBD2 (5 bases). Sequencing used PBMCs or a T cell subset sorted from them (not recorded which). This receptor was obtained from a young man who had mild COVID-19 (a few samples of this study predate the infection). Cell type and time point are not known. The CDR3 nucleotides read TGTGCCAGCAGTTTACGGCCGGGGTGGGCAGATACGCAGTATTTT. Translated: CASSLRPGWADTQYF.